The 2 T cell receptor beta chains below come from one sample, sequenced in a study of immune cell composition in non-small cell lung cancer. Clones were sequenced by immunoSEQ multiplex PCR, and TCRdb holds only the in-frame ones, with some missing. The data contain 3,500 to 4,500 clones, about 63% of them singletons. Specimen: lung tumor tissue. Every receptor here comes from a human donor with non-small cell lung cancer.

By its share, this clone is medium-sized. The chain employs TRBV7-8 and TRBJ2-5, with TRBD2 identical over 10 bases. V trimming: 6 bases; J trimming: 5 bases; junction bases outside the gene matches: 9. The CDR3 is made up of 15 amino acids. Germline CDR1 is SGHVS and CDR2 is FQNEAQ. CDR3 DNA sequence: TGTGCCAGCAGAAAAATGCTAGCGGGAGTGGAGACCCAGTACTTC. The encoded protein is CASRKMLAGVETQYF.

The rearrangement joins TRBV6-6 to TRBJ1-1; possible D gene TRBD1, 5 bases. Between the trimmed V and J ends, which lost 4 bases and 4 bases, there was a span of 16 bases. CDR3 length equals 15 residues. Germline CDR1 reads MNHNY; CDR2 reads SVGAGI (reference sequence). The DNA of the CDR3 is TGTGCCAGCAGTTTCATTCGTCCCGGGGGCACTGAAGCTTTCTTT. The encoded protein is CASSFIRPGGTEAFF.